Following are 13 T cell receptor beta chains from one sample sequenced in a study of shared clonotypes between healthy human individuals. Only in-frame clones appear in the TCRdb table, and some are missing; sequencing was by immunoSEQ multiplex PCR. The data contain about 2.4 million clones, around 90% of them singletons. Sample: naive CD4+ T cells sorted from blood. Subset: CD45RA+ positively selected. These receptors were taken from a man between 18 and 35 years old in good health.

The gene calls are TRBV29-1 and TRBJ2-1, with 7 bases aligning to TRBD1. This CDR3 spans 15 amino acids. Germline CDR1 and CDR2: SQVTM and ANQGSEA. The V and J ends lost 3 bases and 7 bases, in that order; junction bases with no gene match: 12. For the CDR3, the DNA is TGCAGCGTTGATAGCCGGGACAGTCTGTCAAATGAGCAGTTCTTC. This gives the protein CSVDSRDSLSNEQFF.

A remark on this clone: Other DNA sequences in the sample encode the same CDR3. The rearrangement joins TRBV2 to TRBJ2-1; 8 bases fit TRBD2. The germline gives CDR1 SNHLY, CDR2 FYNNEI. CDR3 length: 14 amino acids. V gave up 2 bases and J gave up 7 bases; unmatched junction bases: 4. The chain's CDR3 is CASSENLAGNEQFF. The CDR3 DNA reads as TGTGCCAGCAGTGAAAACTTAGCGGGGAATGAGCAGTTCTTC.

The chain uses TRBV7-2 and TRBJ2-1; unclear D gene. Trimming removed 4 bases from V and 8 bases from J, with 12 bases in between. CDR3 size: 13 residues. From germline, CDR1 is SGHTA and CDR2 FQGNSA. CDR3 DNA: TGTGCCAGCAGCTCCATGAATGGAGATGAGCAGTTCTTC. Translation gives CASSSMNGDEQFF. The full variable domain, rest sourced from reference TRBV7-2 and TRBJ2-1, is GAGVSQSPSNKVTEKGKDVELRCDPISGHTALYWYRQSLGQGLEFLIYFQGNSAPDKSGLPSDRFSAERTGGSVSTLTIQRTQQEDSAVYLCASSSMNGDEQFFGPGTRLTVL.

The chain has TRBV9 and TRBJ2-1; 9 bases fit TRBD1. From germline, CDR1 is SGDLS and CDR2 YYNGEE. The CDR3 runs to 16 residues. V shed 4 bases and J 4 bases; nucleotides not matched to a gene: 9. The CDR3 loop reads CASSLQPGQGYNEQFF. The DNA for the CDR3 is TGTGCCAGCAGCCTACAACCGGGACAGGGTTACAATGAGCAGTTCTTC.

The genes are TRBV14 and TRBJ2-2, with a possible D match to TRBD1 (6 bases). This CDR3 comprises 13 residues. The V end lost 7 bases, the J end lost 7 bases, and 13 bases lay between the germline ends. Per the germline V gene, CDR1 is SGHDN and CDR2 is FVKESK. The CDR3 here is CASNRQVGGELFF. Written as DNA, the CDR3 is TGTGCCAGCAACAGACAGGTCGGCGGGGAGCTGTTTTTT.

The J gene is TRBJ2-3, the V gene TRBV5-1; 10 nucleotides align to TRBD1. This CDR3 is built from 15 residues. Germline CDR1 is SGHRS and CDR2 is YFSETQ. V lost 4 bases to trimming and J lost 5 bases; unmatched junction nucleotides: 7. CDR3 protein: CASSAGQGSVDTQYF. CDR3 DNA sequence: TGCGCCAGCAGCGCGGGACAGGGGTCGGTAGATACGCAGTATTTT.

The chain employs TRBV10-3 and TRBJ2-3; possibly TRBD2 for D (7 bases). Trimming took 8 bases from V and 2 from J, leaving 20 bases between them. This CDR3 comprises 16 residues. Germline lookup yields CDR1 ENHRY and CDR2 SYGVKD. CDR3 in DNA: TGTGCCATCCCGGTACGGGGGGCGAGGAACACAGATACGCAGTATTTT. Translation gives CAIPVRGARNTDTQYF.

The V gene is TRBV7-2, the J gene TRBJ2-1, with TRBD2 identical over 14 bases. The trim removed 2 bases at V and 0 bases at J, leaving 6 bases unmatched. CDR1 SGHTA and CDR2 FQGNSA come from the germline V gene. The length of the CDR3 is 19 residues. The CDR3 sequence is CASSLTGTSGRSSYNEQFF. In DNA, the CDR3 is TGTGCCAGCAGCTTAACCGGGACTAGCGGGAGAAGCTCCTACAATGAGCAGTTCTTC. The full variable domain, in which reference TRBV7-2 and TRBJ2-1 provide the parts outside the CDR3, is GAGVSQSPSNKVTEKGKDVELRCDPISGHTALYWYRQSLGQGLEFLIYFQGNSAPDKSGLPSDRFSAERTGGSVSTLTIQRTQQEDSAVYLCASSLTGTSGRSSYNEQFFGPGTRLTVL.

The V and J genes are TRBV12-5 and TRBJ2-2, with 13 bases identical to TRBD2. The junction had 4 bases not matched to a gene; V was cut back by 4 bases and J by 5 bases. Looked up from germline, CDR1 is LGHNT and CDR2 is FRNRAP. The CDR3 is made up of 16 amino acids. The CDR3 bases are TGTGCTAGTGGTTCCCGGACTAGCGGGAGAACCGGGGAGCTGTTTTTT. It encodes CASGSRTSGRTGELFF.

This sequence joins TRBV6-1 and TRBJ2-3; D is uncertain. V shed 7 bases and J shed 0 bases, with 14 bases lying between them. Germline CDR1 reads MNHNS; CDR2 reads SASEGT. This CDR3 has 15 residues. CDR3 nucleotide sequence: TGTGCCAGCATGGGCCGGGCTCGGAGCACAGATACGCAGTATTTT. It codes for CASMGRARSTDTQYF.

This clone has only one observation. V gene TRBV10-1 combines with J gene TRBJ2-3, with 8 bases matching TRBD2. The V gene's germline CDR1 is WNHNN and CDR2 SYGVQD (reference sequence). The CDR3 runs to 16 residues. V lost 9 bases and J lost 2; bases outside the gene matches: 13. The CDR3 coding sequence is TGCGCCAGGAGCGGGAGCTACACCGCGAACACAGATACGCAGTATTTT. Translation gives CARSGSYTANTDTQYF.

This clone was observed a few times. This sequence joins TRBV19 and TRBJ1-5; D perhaps matches TRBD1 (6 bases). The CDR3 covers 14 residues. Germline CDR1 is LNHDA and CDR2 is SQIVND (reference sequence). V was cut by 4 bases and J by 3 bases, with 10 bases left in between. The CDR3 coding sequence is TGTGCCAGTAGTAAGAGACAGGTCAATCAGCCCCAGCATTTT. It encodes CASSKRQVNQPQHF.

The V call is TRBV2, the J call TRBJ2-2, with a possible D match to TRBD1 (5 bases). This CDR3 is built from 14 residues. Trimming pared 3 bases from V and 2 bases from J, leaving 7 bases between. The germline gives CDR1 SNHLY, CDR2 FYNNEI. CDR3 amino acids: CASSDDRNTGELFF. The CDR3 DNA sequence: TGTGCCAGCAGTGACGACAGAAACACCGGGGAGCTGTTTTTT.